Presented here are 5 T cell receptor beta chains from one specimen sequenced in a study of blood T cell repertoires in COVID-19. Data came from immunoSEQ multiplex PCR; TCRdb stores just in-frame clones and leaves some out. The top ten clones hold 2.6% of a sample with around 230,000 clones, around 90% of them seen once. The sequenced material came from PBMCs or T cells enriched from blood (not recorded which). The source of these receptors is a woman between 25 and 40 years old who had recovered from COVID-19.

This clone was observed a handful of times. This chain joins TRBV7-2 and TRBJ2-3; 12 bases line up with TRBD2. The CDR3 has 15 amino acids. Trimming cost V 7 bases and J 3 bases; bases outside gene matches: 5. CDR1 is SGHTA and CDR2 is FQGNSA in the germline V gene. The CDR3 nucleotides read TGTGCCAGCACCCTAGCGGGGGGGCGGACAGATACGCAGTATTTT. It is translated as CASTLAGGRTDTQYF.

V gene TRBV14 combines with J gene TRBJ1-2; TRBD1 matches 8 bases. Germline CDR1 and CDR2: SGHDN and FVKESK. This CDR3 has 14 amino acids. With V trimmed by 1 base and J by 2 bases, 0 bases remained unmatched. CDR3 sequence (DNA): TGTGCCAGCAGCCAAGCAGGGGGCAACTATGGCTACACCTTC. Protein: CASSQAGGNYGYTF.

The V and J genes are TRBV7-8 and TRBJ1-2; TRBD1 agrees at 10 bases. Germline CDR1 SGHVS, CDR2 FQNEAQ. This CDR3 comprises 17 residues. V was clipped by 5 bases and J by 1 base; unmatched bases: 10. The CDR3 nucleotides read TGTGCCAGCAGCGCGACAGGGGGCGCGAACAGTAACTATGGCTACACCTTC. This translates into CASSATGGANSNYGYTF.

This chain uses TRBV7-6 with TRBJ2-7, with 11 bases identical to TRBD2. The germline gives CDR1 SGHVS, CDR2 FNYEAQ. V lost 5 bases and J lost 2; bases outside the gene matches: 11. CDR3 length equals 17 residues. The CDR3 DNA sequence: TGTGCCAGCAGCATAAGAGCCGGGACTAGCGGAACCTACGAGCAGTACTTC. Its protein is CASSIRAGTSGTYEQYF.

The J gene is TRBJ1-1, the V gene TRBV11-2, with a possible D match to TRBD1 (5 bases). The V end lost 1 base, the J end lost 3 bases, and 6 bases lay between the germline ends. The CDR3 runs 13 residues. CDR1 is SGHAT and CDR2 is FQNNGV in the germline V gene. CDR3 DNA: TGTGCCAGCAGCTTAGGGGGGGACACTGAAGCTTTCTTT. It encodes CASSLGGDTEAFF.